This T cell receptor (beta chain) is drawn from a study of blood T cell repertoires in COVID-19. Study-level background: Material from acute and convalescent COVID-19 was sourced from the United States, Italy and Spain. In each case, the material was cDNA or gDNA derived from T cells, B-cell-depleted T cells, or PBMCs.

In germline, CDR1 is MNHNS, CDR2 SASEGT. The CDR3 runs to 18 residues. Unmatched junction bases numbered 4, after V lost 0 bases and J lost 0 bases. Source study methods: Reference gene primer amplification in the assay estimated nucleated cell counts. Produced via immunoSEQ multiplex PCR; TCRdb's table is partial and in-frame only. V and J calls and clone size come straight from that table; D and trimming were deduced from the DNA. The sample contains fewer than 80,000 clones, approximately 79% of which appear only once. The receptor's source is a woman of 80 years or more with active or convalescent COVID-19. V and J are TRBV6-1 and TRBJ1-3, with 11 bases identical to TRBD1. The sequenced sample was peripheral blood. The CDR3 loop reads CASSEAWTGGISGNTIYF. For the CDR3, the DNA is TGTGCCAGCAGTGAAGCGTGGACAGGGGGCATCTCTGGAAACACCATATATTTT.